These T cell receptor beta chains were read from a single sample in a study of T cells after posttransplantation cyclophosphamide. The protocol was immunoSEQ multiplex PCR, while the TCRdb copy is restricted to in-frame clones and leaves out a portion. The sample has around 9,400 clones, more than 70% seen once. The sample was PBMCs, taken roughly 460 days after allogeneic stem cell transplant with calcineurin inhibitor and methotrexate. The origin of the receptors is a male patient in his fifties who received an allogeneic stem cell transplant from an unrelated donor, was CMV-positive, and had chronic GVHD only. The T cells may partly be graft donor cells. Each CDR3 is given with its conserved first and last residue. Each record gives: clone size, V gene, J gene, D gene, CDR3 DNA, CDR3 protein. The D gene is left open where the match is weak. Rows give clone size only sometimes, using once, few, many, or a class for an expanded clone.

size: -; V: TRBV10-2; J: TRBJ1-1; D: -; DNA: TGCGCCAGCAGTGGCGGAGCTGAAGCTTTCTTT; CDR3: CASSGGAEAFF
size: -; V: TRBV18; J: TRBJ1-2; D: -; DNA: TGTGCCAGCTCACCCAACACGCGGACAGCTAACTATGGCTACACCTTC; CDR3: CASSPNTRTANYGYTF
size: -; V: TRBV25-1; J: TRBJ2-7; D: TRBD1; DNA: TGTGCCAGCAGTGAAAGAACAGGGGTTGCCTACGAGCAGTACTTC; CDR3: CASSERTGVAYEQYF
size: once; V: TRBV27; J: TRBJ2-6; D: TRBD1; DNA: TGTGCCACAAGACAGGGCCTTACTTCTGGGGCCAACGTCCTGACTTTC; CDR3: CATRQGLTSGANVLTF
size: once; V: TRBV7-9; J: TRBJ2-7; D: TRBD1; DNA: TGTGCCAGCAGCCTTACAGGGGAGTACGAGCAGTACTTC; CDR3: CASSLTGEYEQYF
size: -; V: TRBV10-1; J: TRBJ2-7; D: -; DNA: TGCGCCAGCACTCAGCGGATGAGCTCCTACGAGCAGTACTTC; CDR3: CASTQRMSSYEQYF
size: -; V: TRBV19; J: TRBJ2-7; D: -; DNA: TGTGCCAGTACCACCGATAGCTCCTACGAGCAGTACTTC; CDR3: CASTTDSSYEQYF
size: -; V: TRBV12-5; J: TRBJ2-4; D: TRBD1; DNA: TGTGCTAGTGGTCCCCGCGGGGCCACAGGGGGGACCAACATTCAGTACTTC; CDR3: CASGPRGATGGTNIQYF
size: once; V: TRBV19; J: TRBJ2-1; D: TRBD2; DNA: TGTGCCAGTAATCCAGCGGGGGGTTCCCAGTACAATGAGCAGTTCTTC; CDR3: CASNPAGGSQYNEQFF
size: -; V: TRBV15; J: TRBJ1-1; D: TRBD1; DNA: TGTGCCACCAGCAGAGGAGGGGGCAGGGAAGCTTTCTTT; CDR3: CATSRGGGREAFF
size: -; V: TRBV18; J: TRBJ1-4; D: TRBD1; DNA: TGTGCCAGCTCACCGGGACAGGGTGGGGAAAAACTGTTTTTT; CDR3: CASSPGQGGEKLFF
size: -; V: TRBV4-3; J: TRBJ1-5; D: -; DNA: TGCGCCAGCAGCCAAATGTGGGATAGCGGACAGCCCCAGCATTTT; CDR3: CASSQMWDSGQPQHF
size: -; V: TRBV19; J: TRBJ2-1; D: TRBD2; DNA: TGTGCCATTCGGAGGGGAGCGGGAGTGTCATACAATGAGCAGTTCTTC; CDR3: CAIRRGAGVSYNEQFF
size: -; V: TRBV6-1; J: TRBJ2-4; D: TRBD2; DNA: TGTGCCAGCAGTGAAGGGGATAGCGGGAATAACATTCAGTACTTC; CDR3: CASSEGDSGNNIQYF
size: -; V: TRBV13; J: TRBJ2-1; D: TRBD2; DNA: TGTGCCAGCAGCCCAACCTCTAGCGGGGGGCAGTTCTTC; CDR3: CASSPTSSGGQFF
size: -; V: TRBV7-2; J: TRBJ2-3; D: -; DNA: TGTGCCAGCAGCTTAGAACTAGCTGTAGATACGCAGTATTTT; CDR3: CASSLELAVDTQYF
size: once; V: TRBV15; J: TRBJ2-5; D: TRBD2; DNA: TGTGCCACCAGGGGGGGCGGGGGGCCTACAAAGCAGTACTTC; CDR3: CATRGGGGPTKQYF
size: -; V: TRBV6-6; J: TRBJ1-1; D: -; DNA: TGTGCCAGCCGTCTAGGGGAGGGCGCTGAAGCTTTCTTT; CDR3: CASRLGEGAEAFF
size: -; V: TRBV9; J: TRBJ2-3; D: -; DNA: TGTGCCAGCAGCGCAGAGGAGACAGGATCAACAGATACGCAGTATTTT; CDR3: CASSAEETGSTDTQYF
size: -; V: TRBV4-1; J: TRBJ2-1; D: TRBD2; DNA: TGCGCCAGCAGCCAAGCTGGAGCGGGGGTGTACAATGAGCAGTTCTTC; CDR3: CASSQAGAGVYNEQFF